Sequencing of this TCR beta chain was carried out in a study of blood T cell repertoires in COVID-19. CDR1 and CDR2 (germline): SGDLS, YYNGEE. The CDR3 has 15 amino acids. V lost 4 bases, J lost 2 bases, and 14 bases lay in between. As processed by the authors: Amplification of reference gene primers was used by the study to estimate nucleated cell counts. The table came from immunoSEQ multiplex PCR; TCRdb's copy has only in-frame clones and leaves some out. The V and J calls and the clone size are those of that table, but D and trimming were determined from the DNA. The repertoire holds a few hundred thousand clones, with around 90% as singletons.

The source material was peripheral blood. This rearrangement joins TRBV9 to TRBJ2-3, with D possibly matching TRBD1 (5 bases). This receptor was obtained from a human donor in a cohort sampled during active COVID-19. CDR3 residues: CASSPRAGFTDTQYF. DNA for the CDR3: TGTGCCAGCAGCCCTAGGGCAGGGTTCACAGATACGCAGTATTTT.